The rows below give T cell receptor beta chains drawn from one sample of a study of Graves' ophthalmopathy and Graves' hyperthyroidism. TCRdb ran MiXCR on the multiplex PCR reads and lists one entry per CDR3 protein. The data contain approximately 1.2 million distinct CDR3 sequences, about two fifths of them seen just once; the ten biggest clones take up 11%. Sequences were obtained from peripheral blood or thyroid tissue (not recorded which). Source of these receptors: an adult man with Graves' hyperthyroidism. Each CDR3 is given with its conserved first and last residue. D genes are given only for firm matches. Not every row has a clone size; where given, it reads once, few, many or a size class.

.	TRBV10-3	TRBJ2-7	.	TGTGCCATCAGTGAGTCCGACAGGTCGGGCATCCACGAGCAGTACTTC	CAISESDRSGIHEQYF
few	TRBV4-1	TRBJ1-6	.	TGCGCCAGCAGCCAAGAATCCGGGGGTGGGAATTCACCCCTCCACTTT	CASSQESGGGNSPLHF
few	TRBV7-2	TRBJ2-6	.	TGTGCCAGCAGCTTTAGGACAGCCGGCGGGGGGGCCAACGTCCTGACTTTC	CASSFRTAGGGANVLTF
many	TRBV7-2	TRBJ2-5	.	TGTGCCAGCAGCTTCTACGAGACCCAGTACTTC	CASSFYETQYF
.	TRBV12-3/TRBV12-4	TRBJ2-5	TRBD2	TGTGCCAGCAGGCTGGGGACTAGCGGAGAGACCCAGTACTTC	CASRLGTSGETQYF
many	TRBV24-1	TRBJ1-2	.	TGTGCCACCAGTGACTCCCTAACAGGGAACTATGGCTACACCTTC	CATSDSLTGNYGYTF
.	TRBV15	TRBJ2-2	TRBD2	TGTGCCACCAGCAGGGGTGGACTAGCCGAGACCGGGGAGCTGTTTTTT	CATSRGGLAETGELFF
many	TRBV19	TRBJ1-1	.	TGTGCCAGTAGTACGACAGTCCTGAACACTGAAGCTTTCTTT	CASSTTVLNTEAFF
many	TRBV9	TRBJ2-7	.	TGTGCCAGCAGCGAATCACAGGGTCAGATGGGGGAGCAGTACTTC	CASSESQGQMGEQYF
many	TRBV5-1	TRBJ2-2	TRBD2	TGCGCCAGCAGCTTGCAGGGAGGGACCGGGGAGCTGTTTTTT	CASSLQGGTGELFF
few	TRBV7-8	TRBJ1-3	.	TGTGCCAGCAGCTTACTGGGTCACAACTCTGGAAACACCATATATTTT	CASSLLGHNSGNTIYF
.	TRBV7-3	TRBJ1-6	TRBD1	TGTGCCAGCAGCCCAGCTGAGGACAGGGGTTCACCCCTCCACTTT	CASSPAEDRGSPLHF
few	TRBV7-8	TRBJ2-6	.	TGTGCCAGCAGCTCCCGGACTACCTACTCTGGGGCCAACGTCCTGACTTTC	CASSSRTTYSGANVLTF
few	TRBV12-3/TRBV12-4	TRBJ2-5	.	TGTGCCAGCAGTTTCAGGAGCGGCGGGACCCAGTACTTC	CASSFRSGGTQYF
.	TRBV6-5	TRBJ2-5	.	TGTGCCAGCAGTTATCAGGGCCAGATTCAAGAGGCCCAGTACTTC	CASSYQGQIQEAQYF
few	TRBV29-1	TRBJ2-5	.	TGCAGCGTTGAAGATTCTTGGGGGTCGGAGACCCAGTACTTC	CSVEDSWGSETQYF
few	TRBV11-2	TRBJ1-4	.	TGTGCCAGCAGCTTAGCGGCAGGTTGGCGAGCAACTAATGAAAAACTGTTTTTT	CASSLAAGWRATNEKLFF